In its sample, the clone carrying this T cell receptor (beta chain) was seen many times. Its antigen is unknown. From 5'RACE with constant-segment primers came TCR alpha and TCR beta cDNA libraries that carried sample barcodes and UMIs. TCRdb re-called the 5' RACE reads through MiXCR, storing one row per CDR3 protein. Altogether under 300,000 distinct CDR3 sequences are present, 8% to 10% being singletons, with the ten largest covering more than 20%. V was cut by 6 bases and J by 5 bases, with 6 bases left in between. CDR3 length: 11 amino acids. This sample was included in a study of T-cell memory formation after mild COVID-19. Study background: TCR clusters largely stayed donor specific.

Study results and limitations: Among CD4+ contracting clones, most were CM and EM, and CD8+ ones EMRA. Day 15 to 85 contractors were CD4/CD8 balanced; later expanders leaned CD4+.

The clonotype was recovered from a man younger than 35 who had mild COVID-19 (a few samples of this study predate the infection). Cell type and time point are not known. The chain is built from TRBV12-3 or TRBV12-4 and TRBJ2-3; D unresolved. The sequenced sample was PBMCs or a T cell subset sorted from them (not recorded which). Here the CDR3 DNA reads TGTGCCAGCAGAGACCGAGATACGCAGTATTTT. This sequence encodes CASRDRDTQYF.